This T cell receptor (beta chain) was sequenced for a study of T cells in Graves' hyperthyroidism and ophthalmopathy. Per the germline V gene, CDR1 is DFQATT and CDR2 is SNEGSKA (reference sequence). Between the trimmed V and J ends, which lost 0 bases and 1 base, there was a span of 13 bases. This CDR3 contains 15 residues. The TCR beta CDR3 regions underwent amplification using RNA transcripts as the source. First-round RT-PCR with HTBI primers amplified the TCR CDR3 region. TCRdb analysed the multiplex PCR reads with MiXCR anew, one entry per CDR3 protein. The data hold over 400,000 distinct CDR3 sequences, with about 20% observed a single time.

Sequences were obtained from blood. V gene TRBV20-1 combines with J gene TRBJ2-7, with a tentative D call TRBD2 (6 bases). This TCR derives from an older woman with Graves' ophthalmopathy. The CDR3 nucleotides read TGCAGTGCTAGAGACGGGACTCCTAAATCCTACGAGCAGTACTTC. Amino acids: CSARDGTPKSYEQYF.